These 23 T cell receptor beta chains came from one sample sequenced in a study of control samples from healthy donors and cancer patients. Clones were sequenced by immunoSEQ multiplex PCR, and TCRdb holds only the in-frame ones, with some missing. Among under 200,000 clones listed, around 90% were seen once. Sequencing was carried out using blood. These receptor sequences come from a woman aged 25 to 39 in good health.

This clone was seen only a few times. The genes are TRBV6-6 and TRBJ1-1; TRBD1 might be the D (6 bases). The CDR3 loop spans 13 amino acids. CDR1 and CDR2 (germline): MNHNY, SVGAGI (reference sequence). V was cut by 8 bases and J by 4 bases, with 14 bases left in between. The CDR3 DNA follows: TGTGCCAGCTGGAGGGGGGCGGCCACTGAAGCTTTCTTT. It codes for CASWRGAATEAFF.

The chain is built from TRBV9 and TRBJ2-3; 8 nucleotides line up with TRBD1. Germline values: CDR1 SGDLS, CDR2 YYNGEE. V lost 0 bases, J lost 1 base, and 4 bases stayed unmatched. The CDR3 covers 16 residues. The CDR3 here is CASSVAGGQGTDTQYF. The DNA for the CDR3 is TGTGCCAGCAGCGTAGCTGGGGGACAGGGCACAGATACGCAGTATTTT.

This clone was counted once. DNA for the CDR3: TGTGCCAGCAGTGAATTGGGAACAGAGAACACTGAAGCTTTCTTT. It encodes CASSELGTENTEAFF. The chain couples TRBV25-1 to TRBJ1-1; no clear D. CDR3 size: 15 residues. V gave up 1 base and J gave up 1 base, with 10 bases separating them. Germline V gives CDR1 MGHDK, CDR2 SYGVNS. The full variable domain, its missing parts supplied by reference TRBV25-1 and TRBJ1-1, is EADIYQTPRYLVIGTGKKITLECSQTMGHDKMYWYQQDPGMELHLIHYSYGVNSTEKGDLSSESTVSRIRTEHFPLTLESARPSHTSQYLCASSELGTENTEAFFGQGTRLTVV.

This chain joins TRBV29-1 and TRBJ2-3, with D perhaps given as TRBD1 or TRBD2 (8 bases each). Germline CDR1 reads SQVTM; CDR2 reads ANQGSEA. V dropped 7 bases and J dropped 9 bases, with 23 bases sitting between them. The CDR3 length is 14 residues. The CDR3 DNA is TGCAGCGGAGCGGGGGACAGGTTCAGGGGCACGCAGTATTTT. It translates to CSGAGDRFRGTQYF.

The rearrangement links TRBV2 to TRBJ2-7; the match to TRBD2 covers 8 bases. The trim removed 7 bases at V and 6 bases at J, leaving 8 bases unmatched. Germline V gene sequence: CDR1 SNHLY, CDR2 FYNNEI. The CDR3 runs 13 residues. The CDR3 region is CASTGGREREQYF. CDR3 in DNA: TGTGCCAGCACGGGAGGGCGGGAGCGCGAGCAGTACTTC. The whole variable domain, filled in from reference TRBV2 and TRBJ2-7, reads EPEVTQTPSHQVTQMGQEVILRCVPISNHLYFYWYRQILGQKVEFLVSFYNNEISEKSEIFDDQFSVERPDGSNFTLKIRSTKLEDSAMYFCASTGGREREQYFGPGTRLTVT.

The genes are TRBV6-5 and TRBJ1-1; a weak D match, TRBD1 (5 bases). CDR3 length equals 13 residues. V gave up 6 bases and J gave up 5 bases, with 13 bases separating them. From germline, CDR1 is MNHEY and CDR2 SVGAGI. The CDR3: CASRRQIGTEAFF. Here the CDR3 DNA reads TGTGCCAGCAGGAGACAGATAGGAACTGAAGCTTTCTTT.

This clone was counted between two and nine times. The chain recombines TRBV5-1 with TRBJ2-7; 9 nucleotides match TRBD1. V lost 3 bases to trimming and J lost 5 bases; unmatched junction nucleotides: 12. In germline, CDR1 is SGHRS, CDR2 YFSETQ. The CDR3 sequence is 16 residues long. The CDR3 coding sequence is TGCGCCAGCAGCTCTATTTCCGGGACAGGGATCGACGAGCAGTACTTC. Translating gives CASSSISGTGIDEQYF. Using reference TRBV5-1 and TRBJ2-7 for the parts outside the CDR3, the full variable domain is KAGVTQTPRYLIKTRGQQVTLSCSPISGHRSVSWYQQTPGQGLQFLFEYFSETQRNKGNFPGRFSGRQFSNSRSEMNVSTLELGDSALYLCASSSISGTGIDEQYFGPGTRLTVT.

V gene TRBV6-6 combines with J gene TRBJ1-2; no reliable D call. Germline CDR1 is MNHNY and CDR2 is SVGAGI (reference sequence). V was cut by 6 bases and J by 5 bases, with 7 bases left in between. CDR3 size: 11 residues. The CDR3 protein is CASRSQYGYTF. The DNA of the CDR3 is TGTGCCAGCAGAAGTCAATATGGCTACACCTTC.

V is TRBV4-1 and J is TRBJ2-5, with 7 bases aligning to TRBD2. J gave up 5 bases and V 1 base, and 7 bases lay outside the gene matches. Germline V CDR1 and CDR2: MGHRA, YSYEKL. CDR3 size: 15 residues. The CDR3 sequence: CASSQAGGGFETQYF. The CDR3 DNA reads as TGCGCCAGCAGCCAAGCGGGAGGAGGTTTCGAGACCCAGTACTTC.

The genes are TRBV29-1 and TRBJ2-3; 7 bases are a match to TRBD1. This CDR3 spans 13 amino acids. Trimming took 5 bases from V and 4 from J; bases not matched to a gene: 6. Germline CDR1 and CDR2: SQVTM and ANQGSEA. The CDR3 DNA is TGCAGCGTTAGGAACAGGGGTTCAGATACGCAGTATTTT. Its protein product is CSVRNRGSDTQYF.

The chain has TRBV4-1 and TRBJ1-1, with D possibly matching TRBD1 (5 bases). The V end lost 0 bases, the J end lost 6 bases, and 14 bases lay between the germline ends. The CDR3 has 15 amino acids. Germline loops: CDR1 MGHRA, CDR2 YSYEKL. Here the CDR3 reads CASSQEGLPGAEAFF. The DNA for the CDR3 is TGCGCCAGCAGCCAAGAGGGACTGCCGGGGGCTGAAGCTTTCTTT.

This clone has only one observation. This chain links TRBV5-6 with TRBJ2-1, with a possible D match to TRBD1 (6 bases). V lost 4 bases and J 5 bases, leaving 19 bases between the germline ends. The CDR3 length is 16 residues. Germline V gene sequence: CDR1 SGHDT, CDR2 YYEEEE. Here the CDR3 reads CASSENYAGADNEQFF. CDR3 DNA: TGTGCCAGCAGCGAGAACTACGCAGGGGCGGACAATGAGCAGTTCTTC.

The chain combines TRBV4-2 with TRBJ2-2; D gene uncertain. This CDR3 comprises 12 residues. Between the trimmed V and J ends, which lost 0 bases and 5 bases, there was a span of 1 base. Germline CDR1 reads LGHNA; CDR2 reads YNFKEQ. CDR3: CASSQDTGELFF. The DNA for the CDR3 is TGTGCCAGCAGCCAAGATACCGGGGAGCTGTTTTTT.

The rearrangement uses TRBV11-2 and TRBJ2-3; TRBD2 matches 11 bases. The CDR3 loop spans 18 amino acids. The V segment lost 3 bases and the J segment 2 bases; nucleotides outside the gene matches: 10. In germline, CDR1 is SGHAT, CDR2 FQNNGV. The CDR3 nucleotides read TGTGCCAGCAGCTTGGTCGGGGCTAGCGGGGGGTACACAGATACGCAGTATTTT. Its translation is CASSLVGASGGYTDTQYF. The full variable domain, rest sourced from reference TRBV11-2 and TRBJ2-3, is EAGVAQSPRYKIIEKRQSVAFWCNPISGHATLYWYQQILGQGPKLLIQFQNNGVVDDSQLPKDRFSAERLKGVDSTLKIQPAKLEDSAVYLCASSLVGASGGYTDTQYFGPGTRLTVL.

The V and J genes are TRBV5-1 and TRBJ2-7; TRBD2 agrees at 7 bases. After removal of 4 bases from V and 5 bases from J, the junction contained 9 bases not matched to a gene. Germline CDR1 and CDR2: SGHRS and YFSETQ. The CDR3 totals 14 residues. Here the CDR3 reads CASSPRGNVDEQYF. CDR3 in DNA: TGCGCCAGCAGCCCGCGGGGGAACGTGGACGAGCAGTACTTC.

The chain is built from TRBV7-8 and TRBJ2-5; D may match TRBD1 or TRBD2 (5 bases each). V dropped 1 base and J dropped 0 bases, with 9 bases sitting between them. Germline loops: CDR1 SGHVS, CDR2 FQNEAQ. The CDR3 loop spans 15 amino acids. The CDR3 coding sequence is TGTGCCAGCAGCTTAGGTTGGGGGTACCAAGAGACCCAGTACTTC. This gives the protein CASSLGWGYQETQYF.

The V and J genes are TRBV10-2 and TRBJ2-7; perhaps TRBD1 as D (5 bases). V dropped 2 bases and J dropped 4 bases, with 6 bases sitting between them. This CDR3 has 12 amino acids. Germline V CDR1 and CDR2: WSHSY, SAAADI. CDR3 residues: CASSEGQYEQYV. The DNA for the CDR3 is TGCGCCAGCAGTGAGGGACAATACGAGCAGTACGTC.

The chain uses TRBV5-1 and TRBJ2-7; 7 nucleotides match TRBD1. Per the germline V gene, CDR1 is SGHRS and CDR2 is YFSETQ. The V gene end was trimmed by 5 bases and the J gene end by 4 bases; junction bases not matched to a gene: 12. The CDR3 is 15 residues long. CDR3 nucleotide sequence: TGCGCCAGCAGGTTTGGGCAGGGGGAATCGTACGAGCAGTACGTC. Its protein is CASRFGQGESYEQYV.

This clone was seen once. This chain links TRBV14 with TRBJ1-2, with D possibly matching TRBD1 (6 bases). V lost 5 bases and J 2 bases, leaving 9 bases between the germline ends. CDR1 is SGHDN, CDR2 FVKESK, per germline. CDR3 length equals 13 residues. Here the CDR3 reads CASSYRENYGYTF. CDR3 nucleotide sequence: TGTGCCAGCAGCTACAGGGAAAACTATGGCTACACCTTC.

Concerning this clone itself: One end of the junction is discordant with germline, which a read error may explain. This chain uses TRBV6-2 or TRBV6-3 with TRBJ1-1, with a tentative D call TRBD1 (5 bases). Germline values: CDR1 MNHEY, CDR2 SVGEGT. CDR3 length equals 13 residues. The CDR3 nucleotides are TGTGCCAGCAGTTCGTCCGGGGCCTCCGCTCCGCAATTT. The encoded protein is CASSSSGASAPQF.

The chain combines TRBV7-9 with TRBJ2-7; weak D call: TRBD2 (6 bases). Trimming left V 5 bases short and J 6 bases short, with 11 bases between. The CDR3 consists of 12 residues. Germline CDR1 is SEHNR and CDR2 is FQNEAQ (reference sequence). DNA of the CDR3: TGTGCCAGCAGCCTAAAAGCGGGCGAGCAGTACTTC. Its protein is CASSLKAGEQYF.

The J gene is TRBJ1-6, the V gene TRBV5-6; no definite D call. Germline assignment: CDR1 SGHDT and CDR2 YYEEEE. Trimming removed 0 bases at V and 5 bases at J, with 9 bases between. The CDR3 totals 15 residues. For the CDR3, the DNA is TGTGCCAGCAGCTTGGCGGGGTCGAATAATTCACCCCTCCACTTT. This translates into CASSLAGSNNSPLHF. Full variable domain (rest looked up from reference TRBV5-6 and TRBJ1-6): DAGVTQSPTHLIKTRGQQVTLRCSPKSGHDTVSWYQQALGQGPQFIFQYYEEEERQRGNFPDRFSGHQFPNYSSELNVNALLLGDSALYLCASSLAGSNNSPLHFGNGTRLTVT.

CDR3 in DNA: TGCGCCAGCAGCCAAGGGGGCAGGGGGCAGCGGAACATTCAGTACTTC. Protein sequence: CASSQGGRGQRNIQYF. The rearrangement links TRBV4-1 to TRBJ2-4; 8 bases match TRBD1. Per germline, CDR1 MGHRA and CDR2 YSYEKL. The CDR3 has 16 residues. The V segment lost 1 base and the J segment 7 bases; nucleotides outside the gene matches: 9.